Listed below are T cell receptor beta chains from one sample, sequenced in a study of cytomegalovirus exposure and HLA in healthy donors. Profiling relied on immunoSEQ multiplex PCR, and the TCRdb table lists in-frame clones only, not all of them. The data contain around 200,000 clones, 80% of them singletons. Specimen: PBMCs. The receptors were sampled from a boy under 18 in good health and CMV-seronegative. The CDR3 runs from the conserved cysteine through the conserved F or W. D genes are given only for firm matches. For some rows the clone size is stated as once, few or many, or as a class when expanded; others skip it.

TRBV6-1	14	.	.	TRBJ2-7	CASSERWRSYEQYF	TGTGCCAGCAGTGAACGATGGAGGTCCTACGAGCAGTACTTC
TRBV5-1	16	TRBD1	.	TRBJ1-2	CASGTGQGIVDYGYTF	TGCGCCAGCGGGACCGGACAGGGGATCGTAGACTATGGCTACACCTTC
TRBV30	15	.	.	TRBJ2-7	CAWSGAKGAPYEQYF	TGTGCCTGGAGTGGGGCAAAGGGAGCGCCCTACGAGCAGTACTTC
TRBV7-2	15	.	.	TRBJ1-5	CASSLLRASNQPQHF	TGTGCCAGCAGCTTATTGAGGGCCAGCAATCAGCCCCAGCATTTT
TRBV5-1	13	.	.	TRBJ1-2	CASSLSRNYGYTF	TGCGCCAGCAGCTTGAGTCGGAACTATGGCTACACCTTC
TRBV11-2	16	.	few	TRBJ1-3	CASSWRMTGTGNTIYF	TGTGCCAGCAGTTGGAGAATGACAGGAACTGGAAACACCATATATTTT
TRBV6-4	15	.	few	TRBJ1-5	CASREDPNSNQPQHF	TGTGCCAGCAGAGAGGATCCTAATAGCAATCAGCCCCAGCATTTT
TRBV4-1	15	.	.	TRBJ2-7	CASSQDITGTYEQYF	TGCGCCAGCAGCCAAGATATAACCGGTACCTACGAGCAGTACTTC
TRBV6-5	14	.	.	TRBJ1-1	CANSYWEGTTEAFF	TGTGCCAACAGTTATTGGGAGGGGACCACTGAAGCTTTCTTT
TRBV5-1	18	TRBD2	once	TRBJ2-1	CASSLDGSGGTLYNEQFF	TGCGCCAGCAGCTTGGATGGTAGCGGGGGGACCCTCTACAATGAGCAGTTCTTC
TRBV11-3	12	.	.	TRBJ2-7	CASSLGRLEQYF	TGTGCCAGCAGCTTAGGGAGATTGGAGCAGTACTTC
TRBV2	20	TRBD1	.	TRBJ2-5	CASRGGVGQGETKYQETQYF	TGTGCCAGCAGGGGGGGGGTCGGACAGGGGGAAACTAAGTACCAAGAGACCCAGTACTTC
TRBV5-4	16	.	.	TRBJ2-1	CASSPVMAGDYNEQFF	TGTGCCAGCAGCCCCGTTATGGCAGGGGACTACAATGAGCAGTTCTTC
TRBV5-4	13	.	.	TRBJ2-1	CASSGAGPAEQFF	TGTGCCAGCAGCGGGGCAGGGCCGGCTGAGCAGTTCTTC
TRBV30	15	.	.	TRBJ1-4	CAWSVYRGLNEKLFF	TGTGCCTGGAGTGTATACAGAGGGCTAAATGAAAAACTGTTTTTT
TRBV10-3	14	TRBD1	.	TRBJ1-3	CAIRPPGQGNTIYF	TGTGCCATCAGACCACCGGGACAGGGAAACACCATATATTTT
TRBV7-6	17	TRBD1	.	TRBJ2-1	CASSLVGQVSSYNEQFF	TGTGCCAGCAGCTTAGTCGGACAGGTTAGCTCCTACAATGAGCAGTTCTTC
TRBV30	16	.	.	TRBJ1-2	CAWSRLDRKNIYGYTF	TGTGCCTGGAGTCGCCTTGACAGGAAGAACATCTATGGCTACACCTTC
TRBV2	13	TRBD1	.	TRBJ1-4	CAIETGTNEKLFF	TGTGCCATCGAGACAGGGACTAATGAAAAACTGTTTTTT
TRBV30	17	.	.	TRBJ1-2	CAWSVGLVRRGPYGYTF	TGTGCCTGGAGTGTCGGGTTGGTGCGCAGGGGTCCCTATGGCTACACCTTC
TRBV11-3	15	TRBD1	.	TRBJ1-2	CASSRLRDSGWGYTF	TGTGCCAGCAGCCGACTCCGGGACAGCGGTTGGGGCTACACCTTC
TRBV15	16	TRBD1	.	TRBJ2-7	CATSRGSGTGLNEQYF	TGTGCCACCAGCAGAGGGTCCGGGACAGGGTTAAACGAGCAGTACTTC
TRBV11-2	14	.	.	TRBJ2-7	CASSTRSTGYEQYF	TGTGCCAGCAGTACGCGGTCAACGGGGTACGAGCAGTACTTC
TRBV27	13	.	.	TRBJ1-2	CASSLGLGQGYTF	TGTGCCAGCAGTCTTGGGTTAGGACAGGGCTACACCTTC
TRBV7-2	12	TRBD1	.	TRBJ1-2	CASTDRDYGYTF	TGTGCCAGCACGGACAGGGACTATGGCTACACCTTC
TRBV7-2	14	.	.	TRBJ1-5	CASSLGRSNQPQHF	TGTGCCAGCAGCTTAGGGAGAAGCAATCAGCCCCAGCATTTT
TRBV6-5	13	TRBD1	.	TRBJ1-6	CASSFTGGSPLHF	TGTGCCAGCAGTTTTACAGGGGGTTCACCCCTCCACTTT
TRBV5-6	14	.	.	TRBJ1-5	CASSLGGFSQPQHF	TGTGCCAGCAGCTTGGGGGGCTTCAGTCAGCCCCAGCATTTT
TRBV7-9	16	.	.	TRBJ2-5	CASSPIGYGGAETQYF	TGTGCCAGCAGCCCCATAGGGTATGGGGGGGCAGAGACCCAGTACTTC
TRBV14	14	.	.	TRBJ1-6	CASSQNRNNSPLHF	TGTGCCAGCAGCCAAAACAGAAATAATTCACCCCTCCACTTT
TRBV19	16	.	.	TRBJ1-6	CASTKGTSSYNSPLHF	TGTGCCAGTACTAAGGGGACAAGCTCCTATAATTCACCCCTCCACTTT
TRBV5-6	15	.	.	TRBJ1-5	CASSLAGYSNQPQHF	TGTGCCAGCAGCTTGGCAGGGTATAGCAATCAGCCCCAGCATTTT
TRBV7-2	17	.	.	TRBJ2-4	CASSLIQGSVTKNIQYF	TGTGCCAGCAGCTTAATCCAGGGAAGTGTGACCAAAAACATTCAGTACTTC
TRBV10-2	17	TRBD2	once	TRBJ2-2	CASSRRLAGANTGELFF	TGCGCCAGCAGTAGAAGGCTAGCGGGGGCGAACACCGGGGAGCTGTTTTTT
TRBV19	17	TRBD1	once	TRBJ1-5	CASSIYRGPGGNQPQHF	TGTGCCAGTAGTATTTACAGGGGACCAGGAGGCAATCAGCCCCAGCATTTT
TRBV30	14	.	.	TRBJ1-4	CAWSGHRDNEKLFF	TGTGCCTGGAGTGGACACAGGGATAATGAAAAACTGTTTTTT
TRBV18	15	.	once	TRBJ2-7	CASSPEDRLPYEQYF	TGTGCCAGCTCACCAGAGGACAGACTCCCCTACGAGCAGTACTTC
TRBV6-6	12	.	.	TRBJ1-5	CASREGDQPQHF	TGTGCCAGCCGGGAGGGGGATCAGCCCCAGCATTTT
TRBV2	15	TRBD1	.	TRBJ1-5	CASNRGVGIGQPQHF	TGTGCCAGTAACAGGGGAGTCGGTATCGGGCAGCCCCAGCATTTT